Each of the 27 T cell receptor beta chains below was sequenced from the same sample in a study of Graves' ophthalmopathy and Graves' hyperthyroidism. Investigators amplified TCR beta CDR3 regions from RNA transcripts. HTBI primers primed a first-round RT-PCR, and a second-round multiplex PCR followed. MiXCR, run by TCRdb on the multiplex PCR reads, gives a single entry per CDR3 protein. The sample holds about 370,000 distinct CDR3 sequences, around 18% seen once. The material sequenced was peripheral blood. These receptors were obtained from a woman aged 18 to 35 with Graves' ophthalmopathy.

The table lists this clonotype with many counts. This chain uses TRBV7-2 with TRBJ2-7; D might be TRBD1 (6 bases). The CDR3 runs 12 residues. The ends were cut back, 1 base at V and 12 bases at J, with 13 bases in the middle. Germline CDR1 reads SGHTA; CDR2 reads FQGNSA. The CDR3 DNA sequence: TGTGCCAGCAGCTTAGTTGAAGGACAGCGGTACTTC. Its translation is CASSLVEGQRYF.

This clonotype was counted ten times or more. CDR3 coding DNA: TGTGCCAGCTCACCACCGGGACTAAGCGACGTTCAGTACTTC. Its protein product is CASSPPGLSDVQYF. V is TRBV18 and J is TRBJ2-4, with 7 bases identical to TRBD2. CDR3 length equals 14 residues. Germline CDR1 and CDR2: KGHSH and LQKENI. Trimming cost V 0 bases and J 11 bases; bases outside gene matches: 7.

This clonotype was observed many times. This chain joins TRBV6-5 and TRBJ1-1, with D uncertain. V was cut by 6 bases and J by 1 base, with 12 bases left in between. This CDR3 is 14 amino acids long. Germline V gene lookup returns CDR1 MNHEY and CDR2 SVGAGI. CDR3 sequence reads: CASSFTPGNTEAFF. The CDR3 region has the DNA TGTGCCAGCAGCTTTACGCCGGGGAACACTGAAGCTTTCTTT.

CDR3 bases: TGTGCCAGCAGACGTTCTCGGATGAACACTGAAGCTTTCTTT. Its translation is CASRRSRMNTEAFF. The chain carries TRBV7-2 and TRBJ1-1; D gene uncertain. V lost 6 bases and J lost 0, with 11 bases in between. This CDR3 region has 14 residues. Germline CDR1 and CDR2: SGHTA and FQGNSA.

The sample holds many counts of this clonotype. This chain uses TRBV7-3 with TRBJ2-7, with 8 bases identical to TRBD2. V lost 4 bases and J lost 7; bases outside the gene matches: 9. The CDR3 loop spans 14 amino acids. CDR1 SGHTA and CDR2 FQGTGA come from the germline V gene. The CDR3 region has the DNA TGTGCCAGCAGCTCCTCTCCGGGACTAGGGGAGCAGTACTTC. Translation gives CASSSSPGLGEQYF.

This clonotype was seen many times. The rearrangement joins TRBV6-2 or TRBV6-3 to TRBJ2-6; D might be TRBD1 or TRBD2, each matching 5 bases. The CDR3 runs 15 residues. CDR1 and CDR2 (germline): MNHEY, SVGEGT. Trimming took 2 bases from V and 2 from J, leaving 7 bases between them. The CDR3 region is CASSYRGAGANVLTF. For the CDR3, the DNA is TGTGCCAGCAGTTACAGAGGGGCTGGGGCCAACGTCCTGACTTTC.

The table lists this clonotype with many counts. The chain recombines TRBV6-5 with TRBJ2-7; tentatively, D is TRBD1 (5 bases). Per the germline V gene, CDR1 is MNHEY and CDR2 is SVGAGI. V lost 4 bases to trimming and J lost 2 bases, with 12 bases between them. The CDR3 runs 14 residues. The CDR3 protein is CASSFWGRAYEQYF. CDR3 nucleotide sequence: TGTGCCAGCAGTTTCTGGGGCAGGGCCTACGAGCAGTACTTC.

V is TRBV5-1 and J is TRBJ2-7; D perhaps matches TRBD2 (6 bases). Germline V gene lookup returns CDR1 SGHRS and CDR2 YFSETQ. There are 14 residues in the CDR3. V gave up 5 bases and J gave up 1 base, with 13 bases separating them. CDR3 DNA sequence: TGCGCCAGCAGATCTAGTAGCGGTTCCTACGAGCAGTACTTC. This sequence encodes CASRSSSGSYEQYF.

In this sample, this clonotype turned up many times. The rearrangement links TRBV12-5 to TRBJ1-1; 9 nucleotides match TRBD1. The V segment lost 0 bases and the J segment 1 base; nucleotides outside the gene matches: 6. This CDR3 has 17 amino acids. The germline V gene encodes CDR1 LGHNT and CDR2 FRNRAP. In DNA form, the CDR3 reads TGTGCTAGTGGTTTGGTATTGGGACAGGGAACGAACACTGAAGCTTTCTTT. Its translation: CASGLVLGQGTNTEAFF.

This clonotype is a singleton in its sample. The chain is built from TRBV12-3 or TRBV12-4 and TRBJ2-5, with 9 bases fitting TRBD2. The CDR3 length is 15 residues. J was trimmed by 7 bases and V by 6 bases; bases with no gene match: 12. The CDR3 here is CASSPETSGSGTQYF. CDR3 bases: TGTGCCAGCAGCCCGGAGACTAGCGGTTCAGGGACCCAGTACTTC.

This clonotype appeared many times. The chain links TRBV5-1 to TRBJ1-2; D is perhaps TRBD1 (6 bases). The V end was cut by 4 bases, the J end by 4 bases, with 14 bases between. This CDR3 region has 14 residues. The germline V gene encodes CDR1 SGHRS and CDR2 YFSETQ. The CDR3 DNA sequence: TGCGCCAGCAGCCCCACGGGGGACATCTATGGCTACACCTTC. Amino acid sequence: CASSPTGDIYGYTF.

This clonotype was seen a handful of times. The chain employs TRBV18 and TRBJ1-1; D remains ambiguous. The CDR3 contains 13 residues. Trimming removed 0 bases from V and 6 bases from J, with 8 bases in between. The V gene's germline CDR1 is KGHSH and CDR2 LQKENI. This chain's CDR3 is CASSPPFSPEAFF. The CDR3 DNA is TGTGCCAGCTCACCACCGTTTTCGCCTGAAGCTTTCTTT.

There are many counts of this clonotype. J is TRBJ1-6 and V is TRBV6-1; D not certain. The CDR3 spans 13 residues. Germline V lookup: CDR1 MNHNS, CDR2 SASEGT. Trimming shortened V by 8 bases and J by 10 bases, and 15 bases separated the two germline ends. The CDR3: CASGPEVWSPLHF. Written as DNA, the CDR3 is TGTGCCAGCGGCCCCGAGGTGTGGTCACCCCTCCACTTT.

The CDR3: CASSSREGETQYF. CDR3 nucleotides: TGTGCCAGCAGCTCTAGGGAAGGCGAGACCCAGTACTTC. The gene calls are TRBV6-2 or TRBV6-3 and TRBJ2-5; D unclear. V was cut by 6 bases and J by 5 bases, with 13 bases left in between. The CDR3 runs to 13 residues. Germline CDR1 is MNHEY and CDR2 is SVGEGT.

This clonotype was detected ten times or more. The J gene is TRBJ1-3, the V gene TRBV4-2; D not resolved. The V gene lost 0 bases and the J gene lost 7 bases, with 7 bases spanning the gap. Germline V lookup: CDR1 LGHNA, CDR2 YNFKEQ. CDR3 length: 13 amino acids. The CDR3 is CASSQDRANTIYF. CDR3 in DNA: TGTGCCAGCAGCCAAGATCGGGCGAACACCATATATTTT.

In this sample, this clonotype turned up many times. V gene TRBV18 combines with J gene TRBJ1-5; TRBD1 matches 7 bases. The CDR3 spans 15 residues. CDR1 KGHSH and CDR2 LQKENI come from the germline V gene. The V and J ends lost 4 bases and 2 bases, in that order; junction bases with no gene match: 5. Here the CDR3 DNA reads TGTGCCAGCTCACGACAGGGCAGGGGCAATCAGCCCCAGCATTTT. This translates into CASSRQGRGNQPQHF.

This clonotype was counted ten times or more. V and J are TRBV29-1 and TRBJ2-5, with D hard to call. The V and J ends lost 4 bases and 5 bases respectively, with 11 bases between them. Germline V gene lookup returns CDR1 SQVTM and CDR2 ANQGSEA. The CDR3 is 12 residues long. CDR3 protein: CSVGPVGETQYF. The CDR3 DNA sequence: TGCAGCGTTGGTCCAGTGGGGGAGACCCAGTACTTC.

The sample holds many counts of this clonotype. The V gene is TRBV25-1, the J gene TRBJ2-2; possible D gene TRBD2, 6 bases. Germline-derived CDR1 and CDR2 are MGHDK and SYGVNS. Trimming removed 1 base from V and 0 bases from J, with 6 bases in between. The CDR3 has 15 amino acids. CDR3 sequence reads: CASSEWRANTGELFF. Here the CDR3 DNA reads TGTGCCAGCAGTGAATGGAGGGCGAACACCGGGGAGCTGTTTTTT. Together with reference TRBV25-1 and TRBJ2-2, the CDR3 gives the full variable domain: EADIYQTPRYLVIGTGKKITLECSQTMGHDKMYWYQQDPGMELHLIHYSYGVNSTEKGDLSSESTVSRIRTEHFPLTLESARPSHTSQYLCASSEWRANTGELFFGEGSRLTVL.

This clonotype was counted many times. The chain joins TRBV30 to TRBJ1-1, with 8 nucleotides matching TRBD1. CDR1 is GTSNPN and CDR2 is SVGIG in the germline V gene (reference sequence). V shed 3 bases, J shed 7 bases, and the junction held 7 bases outside the gene matches. The CDR3 length is 13 residues. The CDR3 DNA follows: TGTGCCTGGAGCGCTGAGGACAGGGATGAAGCTTTCTTT. Amino acids: CAWSAEDRDEAFF. The variable domain in full, completed from reference TRBV30 and TRBJ1-1, reads SQTIHQWPATLVQPVGSPLSLECTVEGTSNPNLYWYRQAAGRGLQLLFYSVGIGQISSEVPQNLSASRPQDRQFILSSKKLLLSDSGFYLCAWSAEDRDEAFFGQGTRLTVV.

At least ten counts were recorded for this clonotype. This chain connects TRBV20-1 to TRBJ2-4; D unresolved. Trimming took 2 bases from V and 1 from J, leaving 12 bases between them. CDR1 is DFQATT and CDR2 is SNEGSKA in the germline V gene (reference sequence). The CDR3 is made up of 15 amino acids. CDR3 bases: TGCAGTGCTAGAAAAGGTTACGGGGCCAAAAACATTCAGTACTTC. Amino acid sequence: CSARKGYGAKNIQYF.

This clonotype has more than one count but fewer than ten. The rearrangement uses TRBV2 and TRBJ2-7, with no clear D. CDR3 length: 12 amino acids. The germline CDR1 and CDR2 sequences are SNHLY and FYNNEI. Trimming left V 5 bases short and J 4 bases short, with 9 bases between. The CDR3 DNA is TGTGCCAGCAGTCCCTTGAAGTACGAGCAGTACTTC. This encodes CASSPLKYEQYF.

This clonotype was recorded at least ten times. The rearrangement uses TRBV19 and TRBJ1-1; D not resolved. Deletions cut 7 bases from V and 1 base from J, with 13 bases between. The germline gives CDR1 LNHDA, CDR2 SQIVND (reference sequence). This CDR3 has 14 residues. CDR3 protein: CASTDRVTNTEAFF. CDR3 sequence (DNA): TGTGCCAGTACCGACCGGGTTACGAACACTGAAGCTTTCTTT.

This clonotype was seen repeatedly, ten times or more. V and J are TRBV30 and TRBJ2-2; unclear D gene. The CDR3 length is 13 residues. V was cut by 0 bases and J by 5 bases, with 7 bases left in between. From germline, CDR1 is GTSNPN and CDR2 SVGIG (reference sequence). The CDR3 is CAWSVGQTGELFF. CDR3 in DNA: TGTGCCTGGAGTGTCGGGCAGACCGGGGAGCTGTTTTTT.

This clonotype was recorded many times. The chain couples TRBV28 to TRBJ1-2; a possible D gene is TRBD1 (5 bases). The germline gives CDR1 MDHEN, CDR2 SYDVKM. The CDR3 loop spans 14 amino acids. Deletions cut 5 bases from V and 8 bases from J, with 18 bases between. In DNA, the CDR3 is TGTGCCAGCAGTACAGTTGAGGGGCCTAGAGGCTACACCTTC. This codes for CASSTVEGPRGYTF.

This clonotype was picked up many times. V and J are TRBV12-3 or TRBV12-4 and TRBJ1-1; TRBD1 might be the D (5 bases). This CDR3 has 15 amino acids. The ends were cut back, 5 bases at V and 1 base at J, with 14 bases in the middle. DNA of the CDR3: TGTGCCAGCAGTCTCTTGGGGACTTCGAACACTGAAGCTTTCTTT. It is translated as CASSLLGTSNTEAFF.

In this sample, this clonotype turned up many times. The chain uses TRBV9 and TRBJ1-5; 7 bases are shared with TRBD1. V was clipped by 4 bases and J by 3 bases; unmatched bases: 7. This CDR3 spans 15 amino acids. Germline CDR1 reads SGDLS; CDR2 reads YYNGEE. The CDR3 reads CASSKTGLYNQPQHF. The CDR3 DNA is TGTGCCAGCAGCAAGACAGGGTTATACAATCAGCCCCAGCATTTT.

In this sample, this clonotype turned up many times. The chain employs TRBV6-2 or TRBV6-3 and TRBJ2-2; possible D gene TRBD2, 5 bases. The CDR3 has 17 residues. Germline V gives CDR1 MNHEY, CDR2 SVGEGT. The ends were cut back, 2 bases at V and 4 bases at J, with 17 bases in the middle. The CDR3 DNA reads TGTGCCAGCAGTTACCCAACTGCGAGGGCGGTCACCGGGGAGCTGTTTTTT. Protein product: CASSYPTARAVTGELFF.